Listed below are T cell receptor beta chains from one sample, sequenced in a study of blood T cell repertoires in COVID-19. Sequenced by immunoSEQ multiplex PCR; TCRdb stores in-frame clones only, minus some. The data hold roughly 100,000 clones, with about 86% observed a single time. The sample consisted of peripheral blood. Source of these receptors: a man older than 75 with acute or convalescent COVID-19. CDR3s leave out the opening cysteine and the closing phenylalanine or tryptophan. The order of the fields is V gene, J gene, CDR3 protein.

V gene: TRBV30
J gene: TRBJ2-3
CDR3 protein: AWSEASGRTDTQY

V gene: TRBV9
J gene: TRBJ2-2
CDR3 protein: ASSSGLAGVGELF

V gene: TRBV19
J gene: TRBJ2-2
CDR3 protein: ASTRRVGVRTGELF

V gene: TRBV19
J gene: TRBJ1-1
CDR3 protein: ASSTRKGQKNTEAF

V gene: TRBV14
J gene: TRBJ2-1
CDR3 protein: ASSRLAGVKALGEQF

V gene: TRBV29-1
J gene: TRBJ2-1
CDR3 protein: SVESGGRNEQF

V gene: TRBV19
J gene: TRBJ1-3
CDR3 protein: ASSRDRISSGNTIY

V gene: TRBV29-1
J gene: TRBJ1-5
CDR3 protein: SVQGSNQPQH

V gene: TRBV20-1
J gene: TRBJ1-2
CDR3 protein: SASRGEGYT

V gene: TRBV28
J gene: TRBJ1-2
CDR3 protein: ASGRTAVYGYT

V gene: TRBV11-2
J gene: TRBJ2-7
CDR3 protein: ASSLGGSGTYEQY

V gene: TRBV4-2
J gene: TRBJ2-3
CDR3 protein: ASRQLAGSTDTQY

V gene: TRBV6-5
J gene: TRBJ1-5
CDR3 protein: ASSQGRRNQPQH

V gene: TRBV2
J gene: TRBJ2-5
CDR3 protein: ASSSLPQETQY

V gene: TRBV20-1
J gene: TRBJ2-7
CDR3 protein: SGKGLGEQY

V gene: TRBV7-9
J gene: TRBJ1-2
CDR3 protein: ASSLAGGQGYT

V gene: TRBV14
J gene: TRBJ2-1
CDR3 protein: ASSFLAGPYNEQF

V gene: TRBV15
J gene: TRBJ1-1
CDR3 protein: ATSRDQISMNTEAF

V gene: TRBV2
J gene: TRBJ2-7
CDR3 protein: ASSYTDEQY

V gene: TRBV5-1
J gene: TRBJ2-3
CDR3 protein: ASSLGTGGSTDTQY

V gene: TRBV2
J gene: TRBJ1-5
CDR3 protein: ASKQGSLGPQH

V gene: TRBV3-1/TRBV3-2
J gene: TRBJ1-1
CDR3 protein: ASSRQRAGGAGNTEAF

V gene: TRBV5-1
J gene: TRBJ2-5
CDR3 protein: ASSSGTGIGETQY

V gene: TRBV7-9
J gene: TRBJ1-1
CDR3 protein: ASRRDRGDTEAF

V gene: TRBV5-1
J gene: TRBJ1-1
CDR3 protein: ASSLVGPLGGPEAF

V gene: TRBV7-2
J gene: TRBJ1-2
CDR3 protein: ASSFRGAWDYGYT

V gene: TRBV28
J gene: TRBJ1-1
CDR3 protein: ASSLGTGEAF

V gene: TRBV4-1
J gene: TRBJ2-4
CDR3 protein: ASSHGTGSSGKNIQY

V gene: TRBV28
J gene: TRBJ1-1
CDR3 protein: ASSFWTAANTEAF

V gene: TRBV15
J gene: TRBJ2-2
CDR3 protein: ATSRTGTGDTGELF

V gene: TRBV18
J gene: TRBJ2-1
CDR3 protein: ASSPSGRPF

V gene: TRBV19
J gene: TRBJ1-3
CDR3 protein: ASSDERGVSGNTIY

V gene: TRBV5-1
J gene: TRBJ1-1
CDR3 protein: ASSSQDSGAF

V gene: TRBV28
J gene: TRBJ1-6
CDR3 protein: ASSLLQGAYSPLH

V gene: TRBV19
J gene: TRBJ1-5
CDR3 protein: ASSPDRVYSNQPQH

V gene: TRBV6-5
J gene: TRBJ1-2
CDR3 protein: ASSKNRGEYGYT

V gene: TRBV18
J gene: TRBJ2-1
CDR3 protein: ASSPSLLGRVGNEQF

V gene: TRBV10-3
J gene: TRBJ1-3
CDR3 protein: ATDRGTYRSGNTIY

V gene: TRBV10-2
J gene: TRBJ1-5
CDR3 protein: ASSELTGSQPQH

V gene: TRBV29-1
J gene: TRBJ2-2
CDR3 protein: SVLDRGGRELF

V gene: TRBV7-3
J gene: TRBJ2-2
CDR3 protein: ASSLNPSGLNTGELF

V gene: TRBV11-3
J gene: TRBJ2-2
CDR3 protein: ASSQTSGRTGELF

V gene: TRBV5-4
J gene: TRBJ2-7
CDR3 protein: ASSQGSGSRSYEQY

V gene: TRBV10-3
J gene: TRBJ1-5
CDR3 protein: AISELRGSNQPQH

V gene: TRBV6-5
J gene: TRBJ1-3
CDR3 protein: ASTHTQGTIY

V gene: TRBV14
J gene: TRBJ1-4
CDR3 protein: ASSSQPGLANEKLF

V gene: TRBV14
J gene: TRBJ1-2
CDR3 protein: ASSGREGGYT

V gene: TRBV7-2
J gene: TRBJ2-4
CDR3 protein: ATDLGHGNIQY

V gene: TRBV12-5
J gene: TRBJ1-1
CDR3 protein: ASGLATGFLPEAF

V gene: TRBV18
J gene: TRBJ2-5
CDR3 protein: ASSLLQETQY

V gene: TRBV7-3
J gene: TRBJ2-2
CDR3 protein: ASSLTGGSGELF

V gene: TRBV3-1/TRBV3-2
J gene: TRBJ1-2
CDR3 protein: ASSQDALRINGYT

V gene: TRBV7-9
J gene: TRBJ1-1
CDR3 protein: ASGGKTGIPTEAF

V gene: TRBV5-4
J gene: TRBJ1-1
CDR3 protein: ASSRDRLNTEAF

V gene: TRBV6-5
J gene: TRBJ2-7
CDR3 protein: ASWDRGPYEQY

V gene: TRBV19
J gene: TRBJ2-3
CDR3 protein: ASSIGGSASTQY

V gene: TRBV4-1
J gene: TRBJ2-1
CDR3 protein: ASSQVSSGSYNEQF